This TCR beta chain is from a study of blood T cell repertoires in COVID-19. Study-level background: Collection of acute and convalescent COVID-19 samples took place in the United States, Italy and Spain.

Per the study methods: By means of reference gene primer amplification, nucleated cell counts were estimated. Sequencing was performed with immunoSEQ multiplex PCR; in TCRdb, only in-frame clones are kept and a portion is missing. Clone size and V and J calls were adopted from that table, with D and trimming inferred from the DNA. The sample includes about 70,000 clones, more than 60% of them seen just once. The V segment lost 6 bases and the J segment 5 bases; nucleotides outside the gene matches: 1. This CDR3 is 12 amino acids long. Looked up from germline, CDR1 is SNHLY and CDR2 is FYNNEI. This TCR was sampled from a human donor in a cohort sampled during active COVID-19. The sample comprised peripheral blood. The J gene is TRBJ1-1, the V gene TRBV2; 9 bases agree with TRBD1. CDR3 residues: CASRDRGTEAFF. CDR3 bases: TGTGCCAGCAGGGACAGGGGAACTGAAGCTTTCTTT.